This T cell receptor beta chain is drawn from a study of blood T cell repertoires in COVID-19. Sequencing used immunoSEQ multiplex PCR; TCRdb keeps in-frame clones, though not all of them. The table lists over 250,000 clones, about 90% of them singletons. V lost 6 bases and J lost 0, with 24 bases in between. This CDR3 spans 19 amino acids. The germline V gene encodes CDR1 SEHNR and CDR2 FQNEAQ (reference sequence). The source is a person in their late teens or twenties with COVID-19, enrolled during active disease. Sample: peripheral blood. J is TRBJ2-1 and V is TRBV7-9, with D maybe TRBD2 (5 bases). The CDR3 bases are TGTGCCAGCAGGGTTAGAGGGTTGGTAGCCCCGAGCTCCTACAATGAGCAGTTCTTC. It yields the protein CASRVRGLVAPSSYNEQFF.